This T cell receptor beta chain came from a study of radiotherapy plus CTLA-4 blockade in lung cancer. Study-wide points: Among blood TCR repertoires after radiotherapy plus ipilimumab, tumor-derived clones expanded.

Germline CDR1 MNHNS, CDR2 SASEGT. The V gene lost 2 bases and the J gene lost 6 bases, with 11 bases spanning the gap. CDR3 length: 14 residues. Regarding this clone: Antigen: not known.

Repertoires were generated with immunoSEQ multiplex PCR, while TCRdb's copy carries only in-frame clones and drops some. This sample has about 110,000 clones, with about four fifths found just once. The material sequenced was peripheral blood, taken from a patient treated with radiotherapy plus ipilimumab. This receptor was obtained from a human donor with non-small cell lung cancer that progressed on radiotherapy plus ipilimumab. Some clones in this sample may be carry-over from other donors' samples. J is TRBJ2-1 and V is TRBV6-1, with D possibly matching TRBD1 (5 bases). The CDR3 DNA reads as TGTGCCAGCAGTGAACATACAGGAGCCAATGAGCAGTTCTTC. Its protein is CASSEHTGANEQFF.